This T cell receptor (beta chain) was identified during a study of T cell repertoires in cytomegalovirus infection. Study-wide background: CMV epitopes used comprised recently identified HLA-C-restricted ones and well-studied HLA-B-restricted ones. Public signatures in TCR beta pointed to CMV infection and matching HLA type. Findings and caveats of the study: The ex vivo response was dominated by HLA-C-restricted CMV-specific TCR beta clonotypes. Summed frequency of public TCR beta families distinguished CMV carriers with the relevant HLA.

A word on this clonotype: Its target is unknown.

Unmatched junction bases numbered 3, after V lost 4 bases and J lost 5 bases. This CDR3 is 14 amino acids long. Each CDR3 protein gets one entry after TCRdb re-called the reads with MiXCR. The sample holds some 320,000 distinct CDR3 sequences, around 29% seen once. The chain links TRBV12-3 or TRBV12-4 to TRBJ2-1, with 9 bases identical to TRBD2. This clonotype originated in a human donor in good health (CMV status not recorded). Some clones in this sample may be carry-over from other donors' samples. This sample comprised cultured PBMCs, obtained from culture after CMV antigen stimulation. CDR3 coding DNA: TGTGCCAGCAGTTGGAGCGGGGGGAACAATGAGCAGTTCTTC. It yields the protein CASSWSGGNNEQFF.